The T cell receptor beta chain described here comes from a study of T-cell reconstitution after alpha-beta-depleted transplantation in children. The TCRbeta library was prepared with unique molecular identifiers. MiXCR, applied by TCRdb to the PCR reads, yields one record per CDR3 protein. The sample gives roughly 500,000 distinct CDR3 sequences, approximately 30% of which show up once; about 2.3% is in the top ten. Sequenced here: PBMCs from the stem cell graft donor, sampled from the stem cell graft. This clonotype was sampled from a human donor who donated a stem cell graft to a child with aplastic anemia.

The chain's CDR3 is CASSTIRDRGEKLFF. For the CDR3, the DNA is TGTGCCAGCAGCACGATCCGGGACAGGGGTGAAAAACTGTTTTTT. The rearrangement joins TRBV12-3 or TRBV12-4 to TRBJ1-4, with 10 bases aligning to TRBD1. This CDR3 comprises 15 residues. V was clipped by 6 bases and J by 7 bases; unmatched bases: 8.